This T cell receptor (beta chain) is from a study of blood T cell repertoires in COVID-19 (dated by TCRdb to 2018 to 2020). With respect to the entire study: The collaborator samples originated in the United States, Italy and Spain and spanned the acute and convalescent phases of COVID-19. The prospective study material was composed of cDNA or gDNA derived from T cells, B-cell-depleted T cells, or PBMCs. Deeply sampled blood TCRbeta repertoires from subjects exposed to, actively infected with, or recovered from COVID-19 were included in the dataset. The repertoires were released in a freely available public database meant as a resource for research on the immune response to SARS-CoV-2. The samples were drawn from two sources: the first 160 participants of the ongoing ImmuneRACE study, and 1,254 subjects contributed by 6 global collaborators. Nearly every sample came with metadata listing a de-identified subject ID, COVID-19 status, age in years and sex. Where available, HLA class I and class II types were obtained from metadata supplied by the sample provider rather than from assay-based typing.

The immunoSEQ Assay, a bias-controlled multiplex PCR, was used to amplify TCRbeta CDR3 regions from genomic DNA. The authors processed their data as follows. Nucleated cell counts per sample were estimated from amplification of reference gene primers within the assay. To quantify the absolute abundance of each unique TCRbeta CDR3 rearrangement, sequence reads were collapsed and filtered. For each sample, productive Simpson clonality was calculated as the square root of Simpson's diversity index across productive rearrangements. TCRdb carries this immuneACCESS record with in-frame sequences only. Its versions omit some clonotypes, under half of them owing to an unresolved V gene in the studies checked, with the rest unexplained. The V and J calls and clone size are taken from that table; D and trimming were inferred from the DNA. This sample comprises approximately 240,000 clones, almost 85% of them detected only once. The biggest ten clones account for more than 4% of the sample.

Results and caveats for the whole study, not just this receptor: How much clinical and demographic metadata was included differed by source and by participant, and the metadata was provided uncurated.

Whole blood was collected in K2EDTA tubes by collaborating institutions according to the institutions' own protocols. For TCRbeta analysis, collaborators shipped samples in one of three forms: frozen whole blood, isolated PBMCs, or DNA extracted from either of those sample types. V is cut by 4 bases and J by 0 bases, and the space between the germline ends is 10 bases. Looking up the germline V gene (reference sequence) yields CDR1 SEHNR and CDR2 FQNEAQ. The CDR3 runs 15 amino acids, cysteine and phenylalanine included. The sequence is cut down to CDR3 DNA, 45 bases in frame from base 1. This clone turned up a few times. Its antigen remains undetermined. No base quality values were provided; no much bigger clone lies one nucleotide off.

This TCR was recovered from a man aged 45-65 years with acute or convalescent COVID-19. The source material was peripheral blood. The receptor chain draws on TRBV7-9 and TRBJ1-3; no D segment can be confidently identified. The DNA sequence reads TGTGCCAGCAGCTCCCGGGGTAGCTCTGGAAACACCATATATTTT. This translates into CASSSRGSSGNTIYF.